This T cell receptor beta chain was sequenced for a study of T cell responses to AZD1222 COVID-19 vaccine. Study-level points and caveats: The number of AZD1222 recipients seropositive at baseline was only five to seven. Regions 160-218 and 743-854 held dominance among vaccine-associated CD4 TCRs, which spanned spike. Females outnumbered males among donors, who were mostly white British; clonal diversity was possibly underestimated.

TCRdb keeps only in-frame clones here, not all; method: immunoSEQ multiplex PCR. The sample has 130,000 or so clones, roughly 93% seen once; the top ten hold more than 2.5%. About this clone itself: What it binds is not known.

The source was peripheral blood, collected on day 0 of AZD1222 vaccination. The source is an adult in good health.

CDR3 DNA: TGTGCCAGCAGCCGAGAGACAGGAAGTCTGAATGAGCAGTTCTTC. Translation: CASSRETGSLNEQFF. The chain uses TRBV6-5 and TRBJ2-1; TRBD1 is a possible D gene (6 bases). V lost 6 bases, J lost 7 bases, and 19 bases lay in between. Germline lookup yields CDR1 MNHEY and CDR2 SVGAGI. The CDR3 consists of 15 residues.